A selection of T cell receptor beta chains follows, all from one sample in a study of blood T cells in healthy people across ages. TCRdb recomputed calls from the 5' RACE reads with MiXCR, one row per CDR3 protein. The sample yields nearly 800,000 distinct CDR3 sequences, about 61% seen once. The sample taken for sequencing was blood. These receptors originate from a man aged 35-49 years in good health. Both conserved end residues are part of each CDR3. The D gene is left open where the match is weak. Rows may omit the clone size; those that give it use once, few, many or a size class.

TRBJ2-2 TRBD1 few TRBV7-6 TGTGCCAGCAGCAGTCCGGACAGGGGGTTACGCGGGGAGCTGTTTTTT CASSSPDRGLRGELFF
TRBJ2-7 NA NA TRBV7-8 TGTGCCAGCAGCATGACAGGATCCCCCGCCTACGAGCAGTACTTC CASSMTGSPAYEQYF
TRBJ2-7 NA many TRBV28 TGTGCCAGCAGTTCCCATGGGGGGGGGCTCTACGAGCAGTACTTC CASSSHGGGLYEQYF
TRBJ2-3 NA NA TRBV20-1 TGCAGTGCTAGAGCGGGACCGACGCCACTCACAGATACGCAGTATTTT CSARAGPTPLTDTQYF
TRBJ2-7 NA NA TRBV5-5 TGTGCCAGCAGCATAAAGGGGGGTCTCTACGAGCAGTACTTC CASSIKGGLYEQYF
TRBJ1-4 NA NA TRBV4-3 TGCGCCAGCAGCCAAGATAGGGTCGGGCAGGGGTATCGAAAACTGTTTTTT CASSQDRVGQGYRKLFF
TRBJ2-3 NA few TRBV7-2 TGTGCCAGCAGCCGACTCCGAGGGATGCACGCAGATACGCAGTATTTT CASSRLRGMHADTQYF
TRBJ1-2 NA once TRBV4-2 TGTGCCAGCAGCCAAGTGGACGTCGACTCTAACTATGGCTACACCTTC CASSQVDVDSNYGYTF
TRBJ1-1 NA NA TRBV6-6 TGTGCCAGCTCCCAAACCCCCTTCCAGGACGCCACCACTGAAGCTTTCTTT CASSQTPFQDATTEAFF
TRBJ1-4 NA few TRBV28 TGTGCCAGCATCGCGGACGGGGGTGTTGGAAAACTGTTTTTT CASIADGGVGKLFF
TRBJ1-2 NA NA TRBV7-2 TGTGCCAGCAGGTCCGGGACGTATTCTACTAACTATGGCTACACCTTC CASRSGTYSTNYGYTF
TRBJ2-6 TRBD1 few TRBV24-1 TGTGCCACCAGTCAAAGGGGGCAGGTGGGGGCCAACGTCCTGACTTTC CATSQRGQVGANVLTF
TRBJ2-7 NA NA TRBV29-1 TGCAGCGTTGAAGACAGGTTCAGCTCCTACGAGCAGTACTTC CSVEDRFSSYEQYF
TRBJ1-2 NA NA TRBV6-6 TGTGCCAGCAGTGTGCGGGAGTCCTATGGCTACACCTTC CASSVRESYGYTF
TRBJ2-7 TRBD1 NA TRBV5-1 TGCGCCAGCAGCCCCACCGGACAGGAGAAGGGCGAGCAGTACTTC CASSPTGQEKGEQYF
TRBJ1-1 NA NA TRBV13 TGTGCCAGCAGCCCAGGACAGAGCTACACTGAAGCTTTCTTT CASSPGQSYTEAFF
TRBJ1-2 NA NA TRBV6-1 TGTGCCAGCAGTAAAGACCTTAACTATGGCTACACCTTC CASSKDLNYGYTF
TRBJ2-7 TRBD2 NA TRBV20-1 TGCAGTGTTAGCGAAGGAACTAGCGCCCACGAGCAGTACTTC CSVSEGTSAHEQYF
TRBJ2-5 NA NA TRBV4-1 TGCGCCAGCAGCCAAGATCAGGAGGGTTGGGAGACCCAGTACTTC CASSQDQEGWETQYF
TRBJ1-2 TRBD1 NA TRBV12-3/TRBV12-4 TGTGCCAGCAGCCTGACAGGGCATGGCGGTGGCTACACCTTC CASSLTGHGGGYTF
TRBJ2-1 TRBD1 NA TRBV7-2 TGTGCCAGCAGCGTAGGGGACAGGGCGGATGAGCAGTTCTTC CASSVGDRADEQFF
TRBJ2-5 NA NA TRBV27 TGTGCCAGCAGTCCCCTTCAGGGGACCATTCAAGAGACCCAGTACTTC CASSPLQGTIQETQYF
TRBJ2-7 TRBD2 NA TRBV11-2 TGTGCCAGCAGCCCAGAGAGACTAGCCTCGCAGTACTTC CASSPERLASQYF
TRBJ2-5 NA NA TRBV9 TGTGCCAGCAGCGCTACTGGACGGAGCCAAGAGACCCAGTACTTC CASSATGRSQETQYF
TRBJ2-7 TRBD2 few TRBV7-2 TGTGCCAGCAGCTTAGAAACTAGCGGGAGGGCCTACGAGCAGTACTTC CASSLETSGRAYEQYF
TRBJ2-6 NA few TRBV27 TGTGCCAGCCGGGTTTCTGGGGCCAACGTCCTGACTTTC CASRVSGANVLTF
TRBJ2-5 NA few TRBV5-1 TGCGCCAGCAGCTCCCCCTCCCCCCCAGAGACCCAGTACTTC CASSSPSPPETQYF
TRBJ1-1 NA NA TRBV27 TGTGCCAGCAGCCGGCTGGGGATACAGGGAGGGAACACTGAAGCTTTCTTT CASSRLGIQGGNTEAFF
TRBJ2-6 TRBD2 NA TRBV6-5 TGTGCCAGCAGTTACTCAGCTAGCGGGGGACCTGGGGCCAACGTCCTGACTTTC CASSYSASGGPGANVLTF
TRBJ2-1 TRBD2 NA TRBV9 TGTGCCAGCAGCGGTGAATTTGGACTAGAACAAGAGACCCAGTTCTTC CASSGEFGLEQETQFF
TRBJ2-3 NA NA TRBV7-9 TGTGCCAGCAGCTTTATTCCAGATACGCAGTATTTT CASSFIPDTQYF
TRBJ2-3 NA NA TRBV5-5 TGTGCCAGCACCCTTACCCCGGGCTCCACGGGGGATACGCAGTATTTT CASTLTPGSTGDTQYF
TRBJ2-7 NA NA TRBV7-2 TGTGCCAGCAACCCCGGGACTGCAGTTTACGAGCAGTACTTC CASNPGTAVYEQYF
TRBJ2-3 TRBD1 NA TRBV15 TGTGCCACCAGCAGAGAGACAGGGGGAGGCGAGGATACGCAGTATTTT CATSRETGGGEDTQYF
TRBJ2-1 TRBD2 once TRBV27 TGTGCCAGCGGCCCGAACCCTAGCGGGAGATTTGGGCAGTTCTTC CASGPNPSGRFGQFF
TRBJ2-5 TRBD1 NA TRBV12-3/TRBV12-4 TGTGCCAGCACCCAGGGGACAGGGGGATGGGAGACCCAGTACTTC CASTQGTGGWETQYF
TRBJ2-7 NA few TRBV6-5 TGTGCCAGCAGGAAAGGGGGTTACGAGCAGTACTTC CASRKGGYEQYF
TRBJ1-1 TRBD1 NA TRBV25-1 TGTGCCAGCAGAACAGGGGAGGGCACTGAAGCTTTCTTT CASRTGEGTEAFF
TRBJ2-1 NA NA TRBV11-2 TGTGCCAGCAGCTACGTGCAGGGGAGATACAATGAGCAGTTCTTC CASSYVQGRYNEQFF
TRBJ1-2 TRBD1 NA TRBV3-1 TGTGCCAGCAGCGCAAAGTCCAGGGGGTACGGCTACACCTTC CASSAKSRGYGYTF
TRBJ2-7 NA NA TRBV5-1 TGCGCCAGCAGCCTGAACAGGGAGCAGTACTTC CASSLNREQYF
TRBJ2-7 TRBD1 NA TRBV18 TGTGCCAGCTCAGGGGACAGGGGGGACCCCTACGAGCAGTACTTC CASSGDRGDPYEQYF
TRBJ2-1 TRBD2 NA TRBV7-2 TGTGCCAGCGGACGGGGGGGCGAACGATATGAGCAGTTCTTC CASGRGGERYEQFF